Below, one T cell receptor beta chain is given with its context. The authors carried out high-throughput sequencing of TCR beta. They applied it to CD8+ and CD4+ T cells obtained from blood. Germline CDR1 and CDR2: DFQATT and SNEGSKA (reference sequence). This CDR3 contains 15 residues. With 2 bases removed from V and 7 bases from J, the gap between germline ends came to 18 bases. The authors reverse transcribed roughly 0.5 to 1 ug RNA with random hexamers. Amplification of TCR beta CDR3 across 54 Vbeta and 13 Jbeta was performed with immunoSEQ multiplex PCR. TCRdb independently ran MiXCR on the immunoSEQ multiplex PCR reads; one entry per CDR3 protein. The sample has 60,000 to 75,000 distinct CDR3 sequences, about 95% seen once. The data belong to a study of CD8 T cells in Susac syndrome.

The sequencing sample was made of CD8+ T cells from PBMCs. This chain links TRBV20-1 with TRBJ2-1, with D perhaps matching TRBD2 (5 bases). The source is a human donor in good health. In nucleotides, the CDR3 is TGCAGTGCTAGACCCTCGGTGGAGGTTCTGAATGAGCAGTTCTTC. Its translation: CSARPSVEVLNEQFF.